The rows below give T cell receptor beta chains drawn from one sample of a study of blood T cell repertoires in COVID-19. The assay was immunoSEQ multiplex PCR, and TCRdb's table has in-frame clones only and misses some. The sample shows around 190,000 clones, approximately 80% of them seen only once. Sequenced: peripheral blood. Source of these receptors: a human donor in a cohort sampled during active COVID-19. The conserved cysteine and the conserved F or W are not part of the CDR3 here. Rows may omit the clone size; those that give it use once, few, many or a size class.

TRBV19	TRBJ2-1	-	ASSTRTSGGALNEQF
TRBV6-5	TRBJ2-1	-	ASSYRGGSSYNEQF
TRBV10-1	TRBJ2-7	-	ASSVPGGEQY
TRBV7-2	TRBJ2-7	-	ASSPHRSGRAGEQY
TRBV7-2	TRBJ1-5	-	ASSLDSPGNQPQH
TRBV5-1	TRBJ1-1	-	ASSLTGGEAF
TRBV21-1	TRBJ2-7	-	ASGPEGQGRTYEQY
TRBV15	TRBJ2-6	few	ATSKRGRRESGANVLT
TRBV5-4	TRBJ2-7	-	ASSPGTSDYEQY
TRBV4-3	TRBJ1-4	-	ASSQEVRSNEKLF
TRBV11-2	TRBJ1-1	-	ASSLARTGGTEAF
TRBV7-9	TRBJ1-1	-	ASSWGSMNTEAF
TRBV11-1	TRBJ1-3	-	ASGDTITGNTIY
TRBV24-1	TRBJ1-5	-	ATSVQGRNQPQH
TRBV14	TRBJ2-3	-	ASSHQGRSLYRGPYSTDTQY
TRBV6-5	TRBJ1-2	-	ASSTQGNGYT
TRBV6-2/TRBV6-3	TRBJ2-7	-	ASSYGSGRASSYEQY
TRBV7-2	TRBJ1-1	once	ASSLVTAGGEAF
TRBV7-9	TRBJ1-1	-	ASSPGGVTEAF
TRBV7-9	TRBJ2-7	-	ASRPGGRNEQY
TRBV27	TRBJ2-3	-	ASRRGDRGSGDTQY
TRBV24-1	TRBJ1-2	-	ATSDFAGYGYT
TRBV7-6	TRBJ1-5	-	ASSLLGGSNQPQH
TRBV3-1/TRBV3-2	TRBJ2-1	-	ASGVSSGTYNEQF
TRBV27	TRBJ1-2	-	ASSFRGSYGYT
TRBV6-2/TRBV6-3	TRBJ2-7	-	ASSYGQGRTYEQY
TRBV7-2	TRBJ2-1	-	ASSLATVEQF
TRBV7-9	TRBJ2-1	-	ASSLGLAGENEQF
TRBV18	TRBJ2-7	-	ASSPRQSSYEQY
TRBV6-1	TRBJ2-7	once	ASSDGQGPLRDEQY
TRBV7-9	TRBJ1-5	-	ASSPTGSGQPQH
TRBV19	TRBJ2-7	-	ASRPGQGVYEQY
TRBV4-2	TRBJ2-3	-	ASSQESLGADTQY
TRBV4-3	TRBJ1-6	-	ASSPLLGGGSPLH
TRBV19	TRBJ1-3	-	ASSIDYGGSSGNTIY
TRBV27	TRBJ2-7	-	ASSFREGQYEQY
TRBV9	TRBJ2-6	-	ASSVVGQASGANVLT
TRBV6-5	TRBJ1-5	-	ASSSSDSLNQPQH
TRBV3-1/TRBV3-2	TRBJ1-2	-	ASSPGTGLFNYGYT
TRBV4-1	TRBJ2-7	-	ASSQGSGYIYEQY